The 5 T cell receptor beta chains reported below all come from one sample, sequenced in a study of blood T cell repertoires in COVID-19. TCRdb's table, derived via immunoSEQ multiplex PCR, lists solely in-frame clones and lacks some. The sample contains approximately 160,000 clones, more than 70% of which appear only once. The sequenced sample was peripheral blood. These receptors came from a middle-aged man with active or convalescent COVID-19.

The J gene is TRBJ1-2, the V gene TRBV29-1; D is perhaps TRBD1 (6 bases). The germline V gene encodes CDR1 SQVTM and CDR2 ANQGSEA. CDR3 size: 16 residues. Trimming pared 6 bases from V and 0 bases from J, leaving 20 bases between. CDR3 protein: CSVRGQRTAANYGYTF. The CDR3 coding sequence is TGCAGCGTAAGAGGACAGCGTACCGCTGCTAACTATGGCTACACCTTC.

The chain has TRBV20-1 and TRBJ2-5; the D is unclear. This CDR3 comprises 13 residues. Germline CDR1 and CDR2: DFQATT and SNEGSKA (reference sequence). V gave up 3 bases and J gave up 7 bases, with 15 bases separating them. The CDR3 DNA is TGCAGTGCTAGTAACGTAGCCCTAGGGACCCAGTACTTC. Encoded protein: CSASNVALGTQYF.

The CDR3 DNA reads TGCGCCAGCAGCCAAGGGACTAGCGGTAGCTCCTACAATGAGCAGTTCTTC. It encodes CASSQGTSGSSYNEQFF. The V gene is TRBV4-3, the J gene TRBJ2-1, with TRBD2 matching 10 bases. Unmatched junction bases numbered 3, after V lost 1 base and J lost 0 bases. CDR1 and CDR2 from the germline V gene are LGHNA and YSLEER. CDR3 length equals 17 residues.

As regards this clone: Germline and junction disagree at one end, which may indicate a read error. The V gene is TRBV7-7, the J gene TRBJ1-6; D might be TRBD1 (5 bases). Germline assignment: CDR1 SSHAT and CDR2 FNYEAQ (reference sequence). The CDR3 covers 14 residues. The CDR3 sequence is CASSLVPGRSPLHF. CDR3 nucleotides: TGTGCTAGCAGCTTAGTACCAGGGAGGTCACCCCTCCACTTT.

The V gene is TRBV29-1, the J gene TRBJ1-2; TRBD1 aligns across 9 bases. The CDR3 loop spans 12 amino acids. The V gene end was trimmed by 7 bases and the J gene end by 8 bases; junction bases not matched to a gene: 8. Germline assignment: CDR1 SQVTM and CDR2 ANQGSEA. CDR3 DNA sequence: TGCAGCGCACAGGGGGCGCGTCAAGGCTACACCTTC. Translating gives CSAQGARQGYTF.